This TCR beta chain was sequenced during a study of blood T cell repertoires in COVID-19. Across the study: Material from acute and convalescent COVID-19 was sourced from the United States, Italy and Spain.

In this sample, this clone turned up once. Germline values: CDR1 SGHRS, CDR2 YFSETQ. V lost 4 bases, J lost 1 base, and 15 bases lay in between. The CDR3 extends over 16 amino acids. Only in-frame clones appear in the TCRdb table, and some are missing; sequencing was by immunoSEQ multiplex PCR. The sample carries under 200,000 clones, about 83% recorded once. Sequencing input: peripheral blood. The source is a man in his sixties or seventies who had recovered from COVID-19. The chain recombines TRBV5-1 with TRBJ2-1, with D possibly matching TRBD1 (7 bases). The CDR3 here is CASSPRQGGSYNEQFF. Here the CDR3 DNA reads TGCGCCAGCAGCCCCCGTCAGGGGGGATCCTACAATGAGCAGTTCTTC.